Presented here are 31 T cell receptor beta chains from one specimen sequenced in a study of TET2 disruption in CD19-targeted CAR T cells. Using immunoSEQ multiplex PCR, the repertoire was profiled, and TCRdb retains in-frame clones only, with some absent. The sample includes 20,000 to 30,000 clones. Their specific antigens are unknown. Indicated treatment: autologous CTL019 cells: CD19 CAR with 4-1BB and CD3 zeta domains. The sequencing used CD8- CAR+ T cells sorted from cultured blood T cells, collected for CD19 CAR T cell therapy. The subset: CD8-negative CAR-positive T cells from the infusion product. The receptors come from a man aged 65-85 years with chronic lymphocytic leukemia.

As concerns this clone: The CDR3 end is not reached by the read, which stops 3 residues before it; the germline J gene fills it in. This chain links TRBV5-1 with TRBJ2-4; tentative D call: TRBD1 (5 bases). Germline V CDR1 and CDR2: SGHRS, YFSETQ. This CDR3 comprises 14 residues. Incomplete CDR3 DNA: TGCGCCAGCAGCTCGACAGAGATCCAAGAGACT. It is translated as CASSSTEIQET. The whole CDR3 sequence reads CASSSTEIQETQYF.

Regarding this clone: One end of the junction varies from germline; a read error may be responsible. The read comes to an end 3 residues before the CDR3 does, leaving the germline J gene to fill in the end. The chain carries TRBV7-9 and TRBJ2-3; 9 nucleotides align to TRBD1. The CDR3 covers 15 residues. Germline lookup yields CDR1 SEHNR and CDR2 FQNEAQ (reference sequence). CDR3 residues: CSSRGQGYSTDTQYF. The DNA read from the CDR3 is TGTTCCAGCAGGGGACAGGGATATTCCACAGATACG.

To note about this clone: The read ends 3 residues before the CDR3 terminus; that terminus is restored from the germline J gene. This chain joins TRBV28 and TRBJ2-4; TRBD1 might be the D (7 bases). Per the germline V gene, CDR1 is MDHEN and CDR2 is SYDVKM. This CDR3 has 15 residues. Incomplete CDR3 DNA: TGTGCCAGCAGTTCCCCCAGGGGGGAAGGCTATGGT. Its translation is CASSSPRGEGYG. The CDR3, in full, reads CASSSPRGEGYGQYF.

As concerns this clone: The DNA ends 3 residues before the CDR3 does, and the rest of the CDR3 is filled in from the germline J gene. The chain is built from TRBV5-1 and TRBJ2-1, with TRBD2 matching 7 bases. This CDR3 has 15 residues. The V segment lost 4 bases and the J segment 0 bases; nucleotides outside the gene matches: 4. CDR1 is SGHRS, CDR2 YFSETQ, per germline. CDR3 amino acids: CASSDGGTSYNEQFF. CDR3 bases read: TGCGCCAGCAGCGACGGGGGGACCTCCTACAATGAG.

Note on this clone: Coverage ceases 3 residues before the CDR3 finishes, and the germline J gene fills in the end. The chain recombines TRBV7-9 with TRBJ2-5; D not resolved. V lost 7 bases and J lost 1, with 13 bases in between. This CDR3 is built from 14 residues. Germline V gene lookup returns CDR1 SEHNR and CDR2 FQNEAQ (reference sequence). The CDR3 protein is CASTGMVSQETQYF. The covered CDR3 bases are TGTGCCAGCACCGGTATGGTTAGCCAAGAGACC. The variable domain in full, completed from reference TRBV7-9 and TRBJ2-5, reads DTGVSQNPRHKITKRGQNVTFRCDPISEHNRLYWYRQTLGQGPEFLTYFQNEAQLEKSRLLSDRFSAERPKGSFSTLEIQRTEQGDSAMYLCASTGMVSQETQYFGPGTRLLVL.

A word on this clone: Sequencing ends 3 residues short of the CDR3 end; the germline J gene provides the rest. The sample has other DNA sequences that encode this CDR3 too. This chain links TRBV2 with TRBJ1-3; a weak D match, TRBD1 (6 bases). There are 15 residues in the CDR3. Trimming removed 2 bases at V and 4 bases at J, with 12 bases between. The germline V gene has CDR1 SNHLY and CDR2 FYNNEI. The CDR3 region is CASSEMGAPGNTIYF. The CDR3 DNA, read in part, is TGTGCCAGCAGTGAAATGGGGGCGCCAGGAAACACC.

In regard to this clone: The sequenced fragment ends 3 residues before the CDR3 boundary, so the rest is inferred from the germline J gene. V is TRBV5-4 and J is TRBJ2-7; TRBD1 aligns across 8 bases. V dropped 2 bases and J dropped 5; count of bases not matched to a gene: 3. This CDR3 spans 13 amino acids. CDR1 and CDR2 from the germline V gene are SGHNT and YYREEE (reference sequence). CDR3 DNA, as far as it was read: TGTGCCAGCAGCTTTCAGGGGGCGAACGAG. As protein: CASSFQGANE. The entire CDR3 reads CASSFQGANEQYF.

CDR3 amino acids: CASRGGQGSSYEQYF. CDR3 DNA, as far as it was read: TGTGCCAGCAGAGGTGGACAGGGGAGTTCCTACGAG. The chain uses TRBV27 and TRBJ2-7; 9 bases align to TRBD1. The read comes to an end 3 residues before the CDR3 does, leaving the germline J gene to fill in the end. Germline V gene sequence: CDR1 MNHEY, CDR2 SMNVEV (reference sequence). CDR3 size: 15 residues. V trimming: 6 bases; J trimming: 1 base; junction bases outside the gene matches: 7.

The CDR3 sequence is CASSLFGQGAIDTQYF. The sequenced part of the CDR3 DNA is TGCGCCAGCAGCTTGTTTGGACAGGGGGCAATAGATACG. The chain carries TRBV5-1 and TRBJ2-3; 11 bases map to TRBD1. Sequencing ends 3 residues short of the CDR3 end; the germline J gene provides the rest. V lost 1 base and J lost 5; bases outside the gene matches: 6. Germline loops: CDR1 SGHRS, CDR2 YFSETQ. The CDR3 covers 16 residues.

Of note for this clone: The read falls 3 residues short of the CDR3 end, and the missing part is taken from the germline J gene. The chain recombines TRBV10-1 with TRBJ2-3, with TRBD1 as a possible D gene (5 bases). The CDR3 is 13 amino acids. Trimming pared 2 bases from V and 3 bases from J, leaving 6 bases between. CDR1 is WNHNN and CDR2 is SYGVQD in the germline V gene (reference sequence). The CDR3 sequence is CASSEAGTDTQYF. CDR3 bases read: TGCGCCAGCAGTGAGGCAGGGACAGATACG.

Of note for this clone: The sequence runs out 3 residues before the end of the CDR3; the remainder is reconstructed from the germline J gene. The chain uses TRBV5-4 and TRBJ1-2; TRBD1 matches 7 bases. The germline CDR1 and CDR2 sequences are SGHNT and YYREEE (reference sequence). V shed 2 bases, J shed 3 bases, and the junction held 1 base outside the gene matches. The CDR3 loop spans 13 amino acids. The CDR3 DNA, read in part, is TGTGCCAGCAGCTTCGGGACAGACTATGGC. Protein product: CASSFGTDYG. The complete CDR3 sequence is CASSFGTDYGYTF.

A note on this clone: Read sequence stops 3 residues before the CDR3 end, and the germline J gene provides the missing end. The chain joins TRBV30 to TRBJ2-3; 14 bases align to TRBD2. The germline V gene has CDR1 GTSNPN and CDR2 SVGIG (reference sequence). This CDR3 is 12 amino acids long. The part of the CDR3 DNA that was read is TGTGCCTGGGCGACTAGCGGGGGGGCG. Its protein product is CAWATSGGA. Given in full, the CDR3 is CAWATSGGAQYF. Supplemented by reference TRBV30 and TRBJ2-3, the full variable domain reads SQTIHQWPATLVQPVGSPLSLECTVEGTSNPNLYWYRQAAGRGLQLLFYSVGIGQISSEVPQNLSASRPQDRQFILSSKKLLLSDSGFYLCAWATSGGAQYFGPGTRLTVL.

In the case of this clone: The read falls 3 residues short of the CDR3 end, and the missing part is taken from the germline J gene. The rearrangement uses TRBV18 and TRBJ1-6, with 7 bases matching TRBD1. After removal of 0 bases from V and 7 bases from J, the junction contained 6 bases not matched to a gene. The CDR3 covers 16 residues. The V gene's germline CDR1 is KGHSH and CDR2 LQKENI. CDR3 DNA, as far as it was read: TGTGCCAGCTCACCACCAGGGGGCATGACGAATTCACCC. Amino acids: CASSPPGGMTNSP. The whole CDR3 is CASSPPGGMTNSPLHF.

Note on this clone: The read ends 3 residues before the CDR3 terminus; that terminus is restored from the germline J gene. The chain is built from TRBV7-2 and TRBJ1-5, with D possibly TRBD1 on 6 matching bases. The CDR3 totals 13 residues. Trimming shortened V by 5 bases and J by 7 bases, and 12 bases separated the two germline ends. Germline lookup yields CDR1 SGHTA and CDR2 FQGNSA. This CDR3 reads CASSVQGLQPQHF. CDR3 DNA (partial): TGTGCCAGCAGCGTACAGGGATTACAGCCC.

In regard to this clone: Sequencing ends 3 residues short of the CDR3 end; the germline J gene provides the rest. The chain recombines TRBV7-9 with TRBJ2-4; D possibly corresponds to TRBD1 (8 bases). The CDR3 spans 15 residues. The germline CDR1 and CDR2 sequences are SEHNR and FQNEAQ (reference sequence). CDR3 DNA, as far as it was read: TGTGCCAGCAGCTTGACAGGGGAGGGTCATCAGCCT. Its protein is CASSLTGEGHQP. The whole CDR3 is CASSLTGEGHQPQYF.

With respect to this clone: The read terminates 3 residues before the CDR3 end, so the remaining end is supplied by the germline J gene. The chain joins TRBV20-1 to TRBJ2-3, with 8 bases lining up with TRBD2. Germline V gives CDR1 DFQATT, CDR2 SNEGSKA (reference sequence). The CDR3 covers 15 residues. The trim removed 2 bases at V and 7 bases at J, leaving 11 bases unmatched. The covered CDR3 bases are TGCAGTGCTAGACTACGGGGGGGCCCGTCCCATACG. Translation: CSARLRGGPSHT. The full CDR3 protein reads CSARLRGGPSHTQYF.

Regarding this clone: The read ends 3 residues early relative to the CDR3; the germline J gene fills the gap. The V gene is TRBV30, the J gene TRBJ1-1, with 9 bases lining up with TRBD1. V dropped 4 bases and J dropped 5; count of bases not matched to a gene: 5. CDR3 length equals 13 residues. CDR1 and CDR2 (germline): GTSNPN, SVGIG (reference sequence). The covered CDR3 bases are TGTGCCTGGAACACAGGGGGCGGAACTGAA. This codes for CAWNTGGGTE. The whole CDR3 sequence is CAWNTGGGTEAFF.

Incomplete CDR3 DNA: TGTGCCAGTAGTGCCCTACAGGGGGCGGGGACTGAA. This sequence encodes CASSALQGAGTE. The CDR3 reads in full as CASSALQGAGTEAFF. The chain uses TRBV19 and TRBJ1-1; 9 bases align to TRBD1. Coverage ceases 3 residues before the CDR3 finishes, and the germline J gene fills in the end. The junction had 9 bases not matched to a gene; V was cut back by 5 bases and J by 5 bases. The CDR3 contains 15 residues. Germline V gene lookup returns CDR1 LNHDA and CDR2 SQIVND (reference sequence).

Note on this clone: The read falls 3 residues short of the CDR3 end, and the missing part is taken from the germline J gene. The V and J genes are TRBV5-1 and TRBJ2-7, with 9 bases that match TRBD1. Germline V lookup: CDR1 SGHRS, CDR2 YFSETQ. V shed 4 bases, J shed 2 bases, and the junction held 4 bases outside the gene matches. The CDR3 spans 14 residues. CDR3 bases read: TGCGCCAGCAGCCCGGGACAGGGAGCCTACGAG. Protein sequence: CASSPGQGAYE. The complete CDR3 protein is CASSPGQGAYEQYF.

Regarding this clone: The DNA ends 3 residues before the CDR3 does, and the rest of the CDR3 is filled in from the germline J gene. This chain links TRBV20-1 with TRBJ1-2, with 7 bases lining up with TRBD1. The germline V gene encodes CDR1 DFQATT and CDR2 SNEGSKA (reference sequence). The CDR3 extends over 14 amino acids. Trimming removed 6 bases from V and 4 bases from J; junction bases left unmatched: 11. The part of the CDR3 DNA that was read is TGCAGTGCCAAAGAAGGGGGCGCCCCCTATGGC. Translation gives CSAKEGGAPYG. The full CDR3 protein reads CSAKEGGAPYGYTF.

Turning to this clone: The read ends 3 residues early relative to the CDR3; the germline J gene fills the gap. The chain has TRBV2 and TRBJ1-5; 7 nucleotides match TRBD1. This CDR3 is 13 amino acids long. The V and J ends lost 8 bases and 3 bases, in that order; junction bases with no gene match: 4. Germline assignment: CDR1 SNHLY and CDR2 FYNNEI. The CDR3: CASRDSFNQPQHF. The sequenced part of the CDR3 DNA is TGTGCCAGCCGGGACAGTTTCAATCAGCCC. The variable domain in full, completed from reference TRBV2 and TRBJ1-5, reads EPEVTQTPSHQVTQMGQEVILRCVPISNHLYFYWYRQILGQKVEFLVSFYNNEISEKSEIFDDQFSVERPDGSNFTLKIRSTKLEDSAMYFCASRDSFNQPQHFGDGTRLSIL.

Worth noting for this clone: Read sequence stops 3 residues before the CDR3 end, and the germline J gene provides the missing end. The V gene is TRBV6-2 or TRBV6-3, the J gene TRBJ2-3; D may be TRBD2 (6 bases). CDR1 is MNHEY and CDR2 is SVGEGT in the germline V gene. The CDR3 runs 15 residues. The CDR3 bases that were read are TGTGCCAGCAGTTACACCGGGACTTTCCAAGAGGCG. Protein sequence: CASSYTGTFQEA. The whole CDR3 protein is CASSYTGTFQEAQYF.

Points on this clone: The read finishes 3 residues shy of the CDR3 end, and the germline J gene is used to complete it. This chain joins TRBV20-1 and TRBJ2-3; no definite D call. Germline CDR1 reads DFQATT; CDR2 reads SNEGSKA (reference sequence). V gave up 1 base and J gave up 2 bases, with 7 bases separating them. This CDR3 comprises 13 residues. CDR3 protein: CSARGQITDTQYF. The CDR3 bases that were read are TGCAGTGCTAGAGGGCAGATCACAGATACG.

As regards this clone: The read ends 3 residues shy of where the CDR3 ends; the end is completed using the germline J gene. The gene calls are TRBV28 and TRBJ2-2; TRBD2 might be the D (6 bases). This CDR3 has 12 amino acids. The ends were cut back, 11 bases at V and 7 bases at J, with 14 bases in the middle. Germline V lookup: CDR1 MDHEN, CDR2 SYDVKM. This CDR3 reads CASRRADGELFF. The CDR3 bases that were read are TGTGCCTCCCGGAGGGCCGACGGGGAG.

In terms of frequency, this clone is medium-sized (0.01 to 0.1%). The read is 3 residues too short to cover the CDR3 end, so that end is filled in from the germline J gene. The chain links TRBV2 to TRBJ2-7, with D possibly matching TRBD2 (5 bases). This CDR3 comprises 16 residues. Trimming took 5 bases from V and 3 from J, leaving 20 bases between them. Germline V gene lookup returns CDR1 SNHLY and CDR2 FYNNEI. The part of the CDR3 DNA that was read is TGTGCCAGCAGTCGACCATCTCTTTCCGGGGTCTACGAG. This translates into CASSRPSLSGVYE. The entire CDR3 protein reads CASSRPSLSGVYEQYF. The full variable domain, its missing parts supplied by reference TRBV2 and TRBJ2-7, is EPEVTQTPSHQVTQMGQEVILRCVPISNHLYFYWYRQILGQKVEFLVSFYNNEISEKSEIFDDQFSVERPDGSNFTLKIRSTKLEDSAMYFCASSRPSLSGVYEQYFGPGTRLTVT.

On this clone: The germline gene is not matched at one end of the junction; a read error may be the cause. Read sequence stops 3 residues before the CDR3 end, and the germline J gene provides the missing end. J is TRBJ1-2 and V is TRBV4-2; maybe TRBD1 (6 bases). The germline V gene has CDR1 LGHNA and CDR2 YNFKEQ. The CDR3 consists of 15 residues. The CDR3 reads CASSQDRVGAEGYTF. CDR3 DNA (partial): TGCGCCAGCAGCCAAGATAGGGTGGGGGCGGAGGGC.

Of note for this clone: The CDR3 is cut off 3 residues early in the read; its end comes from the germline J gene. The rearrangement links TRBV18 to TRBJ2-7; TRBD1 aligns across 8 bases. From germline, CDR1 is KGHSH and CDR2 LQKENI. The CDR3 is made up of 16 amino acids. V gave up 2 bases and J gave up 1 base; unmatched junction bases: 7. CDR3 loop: CASSPSRTGQSYEQYF. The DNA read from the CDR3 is TGTGCCAGCTCACCATCGCGGACAGGGCAGTCCTACGAG.

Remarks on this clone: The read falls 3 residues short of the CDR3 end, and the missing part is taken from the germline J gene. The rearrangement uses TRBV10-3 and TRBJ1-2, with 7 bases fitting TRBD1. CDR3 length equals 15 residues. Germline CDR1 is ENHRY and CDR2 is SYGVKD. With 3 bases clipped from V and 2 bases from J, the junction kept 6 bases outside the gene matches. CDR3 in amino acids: CAISERAQGNYGYTF. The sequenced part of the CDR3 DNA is TGTGCCATCAGTGAAAGGGCACAGGGGAACTATGGC.

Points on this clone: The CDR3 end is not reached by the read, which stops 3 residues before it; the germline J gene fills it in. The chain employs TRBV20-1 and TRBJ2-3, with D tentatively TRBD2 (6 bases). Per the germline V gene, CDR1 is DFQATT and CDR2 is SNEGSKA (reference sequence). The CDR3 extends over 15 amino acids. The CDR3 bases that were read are TGCAGTGCTAGAGATCGGCCGGGACTTCAAGAGACG. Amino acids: CSARDRPGLQET. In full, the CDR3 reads CSARDRPGLQETQYF.

The part of the CDR3 DNA that was read is TGCGCCAGCAGCTCACAGACGAACAGGGGCGACGAG. Protein: CASSSQTNRGDE. The complete CDR3 protein is CASSSQTNRGDEQYF. The chain is built from TRBV5-1 and TRBJ2-7; TRBD1 agrees at 7 bases. The read terminates 3 residues ahead of where the CDR3 ends, so the germline J gene completes it. CDR3 length: 15 amino acids. V gave up 3 bases and J gave up 5 bases; unmatched junction bases: 11. The germline gives CDR1 SGHRS, CDR2 YFSETQ.

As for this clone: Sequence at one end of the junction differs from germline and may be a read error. The CDR3 here is CASTLDRGYGYTF. The CDR3 DNA, read in part, is TGTGCCAGCACCTTGGACAGGGGCTATGGC. The chain couples TRBV5-4 to TRBJ1-2, with 9 bases fitting TRBD1. The read stops 3 residues short of the end of the CDR3; the missing end is completed from the germline J gene. The CDR3 totals 13 residues. Germline V gene data show CDR1 as SGHNT and CDR2 as YYREEE (reference sequence).